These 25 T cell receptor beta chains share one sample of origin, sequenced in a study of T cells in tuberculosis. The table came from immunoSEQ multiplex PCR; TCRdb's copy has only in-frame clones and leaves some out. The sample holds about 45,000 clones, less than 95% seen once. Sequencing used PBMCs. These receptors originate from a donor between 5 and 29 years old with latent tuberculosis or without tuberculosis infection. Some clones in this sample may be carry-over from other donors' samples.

CDR3 in amino acids: CASSGGLAEASRDTQYF. The CDR3 DNA is TGTGCCAGCAGCGGGGGACTAGCGGAGGCATCACGGGATACGCAGTATTTT. The J gene is TRBJ2-3, the V gene TRBV7-6, with 11 bases fitting TRBD2. V lost 5 bases to trimming and J lost 6 bases; unmatched junction nucleotides: 13. Germline V gene sequence: CDR1 SGHVS, CDR2 FNYEAQ. The CDR3 runs to 17 residues. Using reference TRBV7-6 and TRBJ2-3 for the parts outside the CDR3, the full variable domain is GAGVSQSPRYKVTKRGQDVALRCDPISGHVSLYWYRQALGQGPEFLTYFNYEAQQDKSGLPNDRFSAERPEGSISTLTIQRTEQRDSAMYRCASSGGLAEASRDTQYFGPGTRLTVL.

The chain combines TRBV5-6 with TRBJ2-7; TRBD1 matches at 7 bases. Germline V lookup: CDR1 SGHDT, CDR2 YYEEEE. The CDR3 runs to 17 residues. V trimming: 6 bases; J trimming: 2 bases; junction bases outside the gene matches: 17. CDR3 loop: CASTEGVTGFETYEQYF. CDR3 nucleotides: TGTGCCAGCACCGAAGGGGTGACAGGGTTTGAGACCTACGAGCAGTACTTC. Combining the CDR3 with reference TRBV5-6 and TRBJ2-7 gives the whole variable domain DAGVTQSPTHLIKTRGQQVTLRCSPKSGHDTVSWYQQALGQGPQFIFQYYEEEERQRGNFPDRFSGHQFPNYSSELNVNALLLGDSALYLCASTEGVTGFETYEQYFGPGTRLTVT.

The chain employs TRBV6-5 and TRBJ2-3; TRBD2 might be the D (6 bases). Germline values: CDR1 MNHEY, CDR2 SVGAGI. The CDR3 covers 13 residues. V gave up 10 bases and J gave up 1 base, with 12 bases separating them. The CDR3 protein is CATPREGTDTQYF. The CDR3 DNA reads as TGTGCCACCCCCAGGGAGGGCACAGATACGCAGTATTTT.

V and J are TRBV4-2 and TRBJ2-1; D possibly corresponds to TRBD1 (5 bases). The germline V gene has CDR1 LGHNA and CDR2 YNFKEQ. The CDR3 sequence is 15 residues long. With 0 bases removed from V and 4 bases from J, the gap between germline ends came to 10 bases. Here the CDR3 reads CASSQDWGRYNEQFF. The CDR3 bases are TGTGCCAGCAGCCAAGACTGGGGCAGATACAATGAGCAGTTCTTC.

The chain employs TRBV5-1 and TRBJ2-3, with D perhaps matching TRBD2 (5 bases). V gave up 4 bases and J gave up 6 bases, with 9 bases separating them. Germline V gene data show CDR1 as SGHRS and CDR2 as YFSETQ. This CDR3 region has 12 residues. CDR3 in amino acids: CASSADSDTQYF. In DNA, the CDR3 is TGCGCCAGCAGCGCGGACTCTGATACGCAGTATTTT.

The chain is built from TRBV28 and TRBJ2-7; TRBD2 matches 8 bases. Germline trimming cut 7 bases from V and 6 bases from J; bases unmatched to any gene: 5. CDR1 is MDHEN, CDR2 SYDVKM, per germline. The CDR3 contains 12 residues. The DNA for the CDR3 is TGTGCCAGCACGGGACTAGTTTCCGAGCAGTACTTC. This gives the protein CASTGLVSEQYF.

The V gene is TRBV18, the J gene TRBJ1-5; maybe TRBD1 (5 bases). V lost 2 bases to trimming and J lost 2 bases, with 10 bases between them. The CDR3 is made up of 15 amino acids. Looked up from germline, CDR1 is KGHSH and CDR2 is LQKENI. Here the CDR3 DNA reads TGTGCCAGCTCACCATCAGGGATCGGCAATCAGCCCCAGCATTTT. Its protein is CASSPSGIGNQPQHF.

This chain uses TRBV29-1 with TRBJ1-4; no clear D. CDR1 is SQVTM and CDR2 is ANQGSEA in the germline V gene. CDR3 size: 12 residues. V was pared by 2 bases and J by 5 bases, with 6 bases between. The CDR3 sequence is CSVETGNEKLFF. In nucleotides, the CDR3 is TGCAGCGTTGAAACGGGAAATGAAAAACTGTTTTTT.

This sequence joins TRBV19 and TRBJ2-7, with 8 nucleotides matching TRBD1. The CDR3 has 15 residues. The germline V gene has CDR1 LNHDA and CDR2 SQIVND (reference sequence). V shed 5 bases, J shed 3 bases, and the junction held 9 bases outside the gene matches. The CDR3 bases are TGTGCCAGTAGTCTCGGACAGGGCCCCTTCTACGAGCAGTACTTC. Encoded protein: CASSLGQGPFYEQYF.

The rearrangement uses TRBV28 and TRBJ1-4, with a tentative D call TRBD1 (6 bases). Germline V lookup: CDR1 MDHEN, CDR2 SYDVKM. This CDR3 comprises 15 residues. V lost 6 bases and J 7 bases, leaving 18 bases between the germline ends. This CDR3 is CASSPSWGGFEKLFF. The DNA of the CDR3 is TGTGCCAGCAGCCCCTCATGGGGGGGCTTTGAAAAACTGTTTTTT.

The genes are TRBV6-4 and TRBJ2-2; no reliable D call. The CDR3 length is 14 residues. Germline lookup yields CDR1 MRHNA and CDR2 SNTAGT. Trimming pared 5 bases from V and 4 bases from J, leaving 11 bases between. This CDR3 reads CASSPQLFTGELFF. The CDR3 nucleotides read TGTGCCAGCAGTCCCCAACTCTTCACCGGGGAGCTGTTTTTT.

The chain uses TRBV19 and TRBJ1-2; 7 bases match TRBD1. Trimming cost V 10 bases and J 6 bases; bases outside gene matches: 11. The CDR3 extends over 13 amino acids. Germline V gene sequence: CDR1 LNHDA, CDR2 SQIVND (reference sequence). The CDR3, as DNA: TGTGCCACCGCGGACAGGCGCTCGAATGGCTACACCTTC. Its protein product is CATADRRSNGYTF.

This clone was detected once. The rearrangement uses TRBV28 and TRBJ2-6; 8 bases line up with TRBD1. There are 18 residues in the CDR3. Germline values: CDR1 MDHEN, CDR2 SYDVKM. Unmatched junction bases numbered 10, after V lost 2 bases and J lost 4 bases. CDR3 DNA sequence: TGTGCCAGCAGTTTAGTAGACAGGGGCCTGGGAGGGGCCAACGTCCTGACTTTC. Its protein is CASSLVDRGLGGANVLTF. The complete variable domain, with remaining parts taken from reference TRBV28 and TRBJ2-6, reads DVKVTQSSRYLVKRTGEKVFLECVQDMDHENMFWYRQDPGLGLRLIYFSYDVKMKEKGDIPEGYSVSREKKERFSLILESASTNQTSMYLCASSLVDRGLGGANVLTFGAGSRLTVL.

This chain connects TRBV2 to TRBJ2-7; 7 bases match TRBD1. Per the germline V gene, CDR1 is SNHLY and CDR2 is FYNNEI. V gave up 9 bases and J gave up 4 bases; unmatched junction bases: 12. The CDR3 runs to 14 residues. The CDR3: CARDTGTERYEQYF. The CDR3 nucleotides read TGTGCCAGGGACACCGGGACAGAACGTTACGAGCAGTACTTC.

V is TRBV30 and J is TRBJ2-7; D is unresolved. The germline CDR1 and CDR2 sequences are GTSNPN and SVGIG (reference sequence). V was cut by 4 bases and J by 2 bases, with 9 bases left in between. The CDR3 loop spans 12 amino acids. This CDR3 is CAWITSAYEQYF. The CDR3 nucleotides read TGTGCCTGGATAACGAGTGCCTACGAGCAGTACTTC.

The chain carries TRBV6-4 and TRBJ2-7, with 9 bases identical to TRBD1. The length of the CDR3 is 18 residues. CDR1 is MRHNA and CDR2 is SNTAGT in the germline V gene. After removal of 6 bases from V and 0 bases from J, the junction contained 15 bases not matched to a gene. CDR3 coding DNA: TGTGCCAGCAGACCCCGGGACAGGGCCAAAACCTGCTCCTACGAGCAGTACTTC. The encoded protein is CASRPRDRAKTCSYEQYF.

CDR3 sequence (DNA): TGTGCCAGCAGCCCATTTGGTGCAGCAACTAATGAAAAACTGTTTTTT. Protein: CASSPFGAATNEKLFF. The rearrangement joins TRBV7-9 to TRBJ1-4; unclear D gene. The CDR3 is 16 amino acids. V shed 5 bases and J shed 0 bases, with 13 bases lying between them. Germline CDR1 SEHNR, CDR2 FQNEAQ (reference sequence).

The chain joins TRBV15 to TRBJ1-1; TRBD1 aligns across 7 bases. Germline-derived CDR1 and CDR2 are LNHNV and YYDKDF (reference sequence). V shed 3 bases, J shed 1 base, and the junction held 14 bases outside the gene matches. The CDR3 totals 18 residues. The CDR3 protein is CATSRMRTGLGGNTEAFF. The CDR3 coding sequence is TGTGCCACCAGCAGGATGCGGACAGGCCTGGGGGGGAACACTGAAGCTTTCTTT.

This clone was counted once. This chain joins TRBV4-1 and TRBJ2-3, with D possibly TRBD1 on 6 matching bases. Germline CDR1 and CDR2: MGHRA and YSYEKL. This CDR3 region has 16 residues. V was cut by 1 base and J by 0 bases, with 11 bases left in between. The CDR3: CASSQVGGPSTDTQYF. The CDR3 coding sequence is TGCGCCAGCAGCCAAGTAGGGGGTCCGAGCACAGATACGCAGTATTTT.

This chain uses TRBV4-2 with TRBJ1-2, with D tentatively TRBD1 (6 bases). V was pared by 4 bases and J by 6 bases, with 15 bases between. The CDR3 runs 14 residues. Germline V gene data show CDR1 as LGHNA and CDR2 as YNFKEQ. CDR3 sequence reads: CASSPDTGFDGYTF. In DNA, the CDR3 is TGTGCCAGCAGCCCAGACACAGGGTTTGATGGCTACACCTTC.

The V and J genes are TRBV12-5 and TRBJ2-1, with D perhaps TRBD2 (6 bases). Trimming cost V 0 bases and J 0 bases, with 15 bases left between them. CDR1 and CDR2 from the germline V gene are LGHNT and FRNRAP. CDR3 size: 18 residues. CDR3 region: CASGLVLRDLISYNEQFF. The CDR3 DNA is TGTGCTAGTGGTTTGGTACTTCGGGACTTGATCTCCTACAATGAGCAGTTCTTC. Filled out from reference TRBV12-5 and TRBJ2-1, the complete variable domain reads DARVTQTPRHKVTEMGQEVTMRCQPILGHNTVFWYRQTMMQGLELLAYFRNRAPLDDSGMPKDRFSAEMPDATLATLKIQPSEPRDSAVYFCASGLVLRDLISYNEQFFGPGTRLTVL.

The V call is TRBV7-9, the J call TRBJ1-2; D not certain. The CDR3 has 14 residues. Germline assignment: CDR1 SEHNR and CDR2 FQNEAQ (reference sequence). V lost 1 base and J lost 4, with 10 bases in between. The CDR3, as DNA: TGTGCCAGCAGCTTAGAAGCGGCGATCTATGGCTACACCTTC. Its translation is CASSLEAAIYGYTF.

In DNA, the CDR3 is TGTGCCAGCAGCTTATATATACGAGGGAACACTGAAGCTTTCTTT. Its translation is CASSLYIRGNTEAFF. The chain employs TRBV5-6 and TRBJ1-1, with no clear D. Per germline, CDR1 SGHDT and CDR2 YYEEEE. Trimming took 2 bases from V and 1 from J, leaving 12 bases between them. The CDR3 is made up of 15 amino acids. Full variable domain (remainder filled in from reference TRBV5-6 and TRBJ1-1): DAGVTQSPTHLIKTRGQQVTLRCSPKSGHDTVSWYQQALGQGPQFIFQYYEEEERQRGNFPDRFSGHQFPNYSSELNVNALLLGDSALYLCASSLYIRGNTEAFFGQGTRLTVV.

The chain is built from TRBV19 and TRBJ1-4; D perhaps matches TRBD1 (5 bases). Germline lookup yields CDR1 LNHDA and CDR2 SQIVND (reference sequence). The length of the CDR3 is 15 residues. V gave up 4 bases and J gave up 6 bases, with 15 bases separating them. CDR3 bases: TGTGCCAGTAGTAAGAGTTGGGACTCTCATGAAAAACTGTTTTTT. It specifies CASSKSWDSHEKLFF.

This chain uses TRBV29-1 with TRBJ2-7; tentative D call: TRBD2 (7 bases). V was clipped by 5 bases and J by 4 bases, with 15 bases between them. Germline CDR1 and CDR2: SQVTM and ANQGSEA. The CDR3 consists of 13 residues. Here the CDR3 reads CSVSGTRSYEQYF. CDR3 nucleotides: TGCAGCGTTAGCGGGACACGATCATACGAGCAGTACTTC.